Below, 8 T cell receptor beta chains from the same sample are listed, as sequenced in a study of regulatory T cells in long-lasting Graves disease. The time point: persistent/refractory GD, antithyroid drugs over 5 years with positive TRAb. RNA extracted from PBMCs served as the sequencing template. iRepertoire HTBI primers and Arm-PCR of CDR3 regions built TCR beta libraries. From the multiplex PCR reads, TCRdb called clonotypes with MiXCR, one entry per CDR3 protein. The data hold 500,000 to 800,000 distinct CDR3 sequences, with about 30% observed a single time. Material: peripheral blood mononuclear cells (PBMCs), obtained when the disease was refractory, from a patient treated with antithyroid drugs. The source of these receptors is a female donor with Graves disease.

This clonotype was seen at least ten times. The chain employs TRBV25-1 and TRBJ1-2; 9 positions match TRBD1. CDR1 is MGHDK and CDR2 is SYGVNS in the germline V gene. After removal of 5 bases from V and 4 bases from J, the junction contained 8 bases not matched to a gene. The CDR3 extends over 15 amino acids. CDR3 loop: CASSSRDRDFYGYTF. The CDR3 DNA reads as TGTGCCAGCAGTTCCCGGGACAGGGATTTCTATGGCTACACCTTC.

V gene TRBV5-1 combines with J gene TRBJ1-4; tentative D call: TRBD1 (5 bases). This CDR3 has 14 residues. Germline loops: CDR1 SGHRS, CDR2 YFSETQ. Trimming took 4 bases from V and 6 from J, leaving 13 bases between them. This CDR3 reads CASSPGGAHEKLFF. The CDR3 DNA reads TGCGCCAGCAGCCCGGGTGGGGCGCATGAAAAACTGTTTTTT.

This clonotype was observed a few times. This chain joins TRBV30 and TRBJ2-5, with unresolved D. V was clipped by 1 base and J by 2 bases, with 5 bases between them. CDR3 size: 12 residues. Germline V gene data show CDR1 as GTSNPN and CDR2 as SVGIG (reference sequence). In nucleotides, the CDR3 is TGTGCCTGGAGTGAATTACAAGAGACCCAGTACTTC. Residues: CAWSELQETQYF.

This clonotype was observed a few times. The rearrangement uses TRBV20-1 and TRBJ2-5, with unresolved D. Looked up from germline, CDR1 is DFQATT and CDR2 is SNEGSKA (reference sequence). The V gene lost 1 base and the J gene lost 5 bases, with 8 bases spanning the gap. CDR3 length: 12 amino acids. DNA for the CDR3: TGCAGTGCTAGAGTAGGAGACGAGACCCAGTACTTC. It encodes CSARVGDETQYF.

This clonotype has just a few counts. The chain links TRBV19 to TRBJ2-7; 10 nucleotides match TRBD2. The CDR3 totals 15 residues. The trim removed 4 bases at V and 0 bases at J, leaving 3 bases unmatched. Germline V gene data show CDR1 as LNHDA and CDR2 as SQIVND (reference sequence). The CDR3 nucleotides are TGTGCCAGTAGTACTAGCGGGAGTGCCTCCTACGAGCAGTACTTC. It codes for CASSTSGSASYEQYF.

This clonotype came up a few times. The V call is TRBV25-1, the J call TRBJ1-5; tentative D call: TRBD1 (6 bases). Germline V gene data show CDR1 as MGHDK and CDR2 as SYGVNS. Trimming stripped 5 bases from V and 5 bases from J, with 13 bases between. CDR3 size: 14 residues. CDR3 loop: CASSLNRDDQPQHF. CDR3 in DNA: TGTGCCAGCAGTTTAAACAGGGACGATCAGCCCCAGCATTTT.

This clonotype has more than one count but fewer than ten. The chain couples TRBV5-1 to TRBJ2-4, with 9 bases that match TRBD1. The CDR3 loop spans 14 amino acids. J was trimmed by 9 bases and V by 0 bases; bases with no gene match: 4. In germline, CDR1 is SGHRS, CDR2 YFSETQ. CDR3: CASSLGGTGSIQYF. The CDR3 bases are TGCGCCAGCAGCTTGGGTGGGACAGGGAGCATTCAGTACTTC.

This clonotype was picked up many times. The rearrangement joins TRBV6-1 to TRBJ2-5; D gene ambiguous. This CDR3 is 13 amino acids long. Trimming took off 5 bases at V and 1 base at J, with 8 bases between the two ends. From germline, CDR1 is MNHNS and CDR2 SASEGT. The CDR3 region is CASSKGIQETQYF. DNA for the CDR3: TGTGCCAGCAGTAAAGGGATCCAAGAGACCCAGTACTTC.